This T cell receptor beta chain appears in the sequencing data of a study (dated by TCRdb to 2012 to 2015). As for this clonotype: What antigen it recognizes has not been identified. Per-nucleotide qualities are absent, and no much larger clonotype sits a single base away.

The instrument given in TCRdb is Illumina Genome Analyzer IIx. TCRdb ran its own pipeline on the public reads, namely fastp trimming at Q25 and MiXCR clone calling, and kept in-frame beta chains. Rows with one shared CDR3 protein collapse into an entry with the most common genes and DNA. A total of nearly 15,000 distinct CDR3 sequences appear in this sample, about 35% of them only once. The top ten hold roughly 15% of the sample. The V end gives up 0 bases and the J end 1 base, leaving 4 bases in the junction not matched to a gene. Including cysteine and phenylalanine, the CDR3 has 17 amino acids. CDR3 DNA only is kept here, 51 bases in frame from base 1. CDR1 and CDR2 are read off the germline V gene as LGHNA and YSLEER.

This receptor was obtained from a human donor. Sequenced: blood. In this chain, TRBV4-3 is recombined with TRBJ2-3, with 10 junctional bases fitting TRBD2. The CDR3 in this case is CASSQDVLAGGTDTQYF. The sequence in DNA is TGCGCCAGCAGCCAAGATGTCCTAGCGGGAGGCACAGATACGCAGTATTTT.